The 28 T cell receptor beta chains below all came from one sample that was sequenced in a study of cytomegalovirus exposure and HLA in healthy donors. Clones were read by immunoSEQ multiplex PCR, and TCRdb kept only the in-frame ones, dropping some. This repertoire shows some 67,000 clones, approximately 94% found once; its top ten account for more than 0.9%. Source material: PBMCs. These receptors came from a young woman in good health and CMV-seronegative.

A few counts support this clone. V and J are TRBV11-3 and TRBJ2-2; 7 bases match TRBD1. This CDR3 comprises 14 residues. V was clipped by 4 bases and J by 6 bases; unmatched bases: 5. Germline V gene data show CDR1 as SGHNT and CDR2 as YENEEA. As DNA, the CDR3 is TGTGCCAGCAGCTCGGGACAGAGTGCCGGGGAGCTGTTTTTT. Residues: CASSSGQSAGELFF.

This rearrangement joins TRBV7-7 to TRBJ1-1; unclear D gene. Germline V lookup: CDR1 SSHAT, CDR2 FNYEAQ (reference sequence). CDR3 length: 13 residues. The V gene lost 0 bases and the J gene lost 1 base, with 3 bases spanning the gap. The CDR3 loop reads CASSLARNTEAFF. CDR3 DNA sequence: TGTGCCAGCAGCTTAGCCAGGAACACTGAAGCTTTCTTT.

The V and J genes are TRBV19 and TRBJ2-5, with D uncertain. The ends were cut back, 11 bases at V and 2 bases at J, with 9 bases in the middle. The CDR3 consists of 11 residues. Germline V gene lookup returns CDR1 LNHDA and CDR2 SQIVND (reference sequence). For the CDR3, the DNA is TGTGCCGTGGGCCGTCAAGAGACCCAGTACTTC. It codes for CAVGRQETQYF.

The gene calls are TRBV29-1 and TRBJ1-1; TRBD1 aligns across 7 bases. The length of the CDR3 is 12 residues. Germline V gene data show CDR1 as SQVTM and CDR2 as ANQGSEA. V lost 7 bases and J lost 5; bases outside the gene matches: 7. CDR3 DNA sequence: TGCAGCGCCCAGACAGGGCGGACTGAAGCTTTCTTT. Protein: CSAQTGRTEAFF.

This clone was recorded once. The J gene is TRBJ2-3, the V gene TRBV5-4; a possible D gene is TRBD1 (6 bases). CDR3 length: 18 residues. Germline-derived CDR1 and CDR2 are SGHNT and YYREEE (reference sequence). V lost 4 bases, J lost 0 bases, and 21 bases lay in between. CDR3 coding DNA: TGTGCCAGCAGCCCACCGGGACATGGCTTCTCTAGCACAGATACGCAGTATTTT. This sequence encodes CASSPPGHGFSSTDTQYF.

V and J are TRBV9 and TRBJ2-1; 8 nucleotides align to TRBD2. Losses at the gene ends were 4 bases for V and 4 bases for J; bases not matched to a gene: 7. Germline V gene sequence: CDR1 SGDLS, CDR2 YYNGEE. The CDR3 runs to 15 residues. This CDR3 is CASSPTSGSYNEQFF. The CDR3 nucleotides are TGTGCCAGCAGCCCTACTAGCGGCTCATACAATGAGCAGTTCTTC.

This chain joins TRBV5-6 and TRBJ1-5, with D unresolved. Germline loops: CDR1 SGHDT, CDR2 YYEEEE. V was shortened by 0 bases and J by 2 bases, with 6 bases between the two germline ends. This CDR3 has 14 residues. This CDR3 reads CASSLATGNQPQHF. DNA of the CDR3: TGTGCCAGCAGCTTGGCAACGGGCAATCAGCCCCAGCATTTT.

The chain links TRBV6-4 to TRBJ2-3; 12 nucleotides line up with TRBD2. Germline assignment: CDR1 MRHNA and CDR2 SNTAGT. The V and J ends lost 5 bases and 7 bases, in that order; junction bases with no gene match: 7. This CDR3 spans 15 amino acids. The CDR3 DNA is TGTGCCAGCAGTCAGACTAGCGGGAGCGCAAATACGCAGTATTTT. Protein sequence: CASSQTSGSANTQYF.

The gene calls are TRBV5-4 and TRBJ2-5; 15 bases agree with TRBD2. Trimming took 4 bases from V and 5 from J; bases not matched to a gene: 9. Germline loops: CDR1 SGHNT, CDR2 YYREEE (reference sequence). The CDR3 is 17 amino acids. The chain's CDR3 is CASSLGLAGGLLETQYF. The CDR3 nucleotides are TGTGCCAGCAGCCTCGGACTAGCGGGGGGGCTGCTTGAGACCCAGTACTTC.

Concerning this clone itself: Possible read error: a much larger clone is one base away. The chain carries TRBV6-1 and TRBJ2-2; TRBD1 aligns across 10 bases. Germline CDR1 is MNHNS and CDR2 is SASEGT. With 6 bases clipped from V and 3 bases from J, the junction kept 1 base outside the gene matches. The CDR3 spans 14 residues. CDR3 DNA sequence: TGTGCCAGCAGAGGGACAGGGGACACCGGGGAGCTGTTTTTT. Translation gives CASRGTGDTGELFF.

The chain is built from TRBV7-2 and TRBJ2-3, with 9 bases matching TRBD2. V lost 5 bases, J lost 0 bases, and 3 bases stayed unmatched. Germline lookup yields CDR1 SGHTA and CDR2 FQGNSA. This CDR3 region has 15 residues. CDR3 nucleotide sequence: TGTGCCAGCAGCGTTAGCGGGAGAAGCACAGATACGCAGTATTTT. Protein: CASSVSGRSTDTQYF.

The rearrangement links TRBV19 to TRBJ2-3, with TRBD2 identical over 8 bases. Losses at the gene ends were 7 bases for V and 2 bases for J; bases not matched to a gene: 5. Per germline, CDR1 LNHDA and CDR2 SQIVND (reference sequence). This CDR3 is built from 14 residues. The CDR3 protein is CASTERGNTDTQYF. CDR3 nucleotides: TGTGCCAGTACTGAGCGGGGGAACACAGATACGCAGTATTTT.

The V call is TRBV9, the J call TRBJ1-1, with unresolved D. This CDR3 contains 13 residues. Germline lookup yields CDR1 SGDLS and CDR2 YYNGEE. The V gene lost 4 bases and the J gene lost 5 bases, with 12 bases spanning the gap. CDR3 bases: TGTGCCAGCAGCCGGGAGTCGAAGACTGAAGCTTTCTTT. Its protein is CASSRESKTEAFF. Full variable domain (missing parts from reference TRBV9 and TRBJ1-1): DSGVTQTPKHLITATGQRVTLRCSPRSGDLSVYWYQQSLDQGLQFLIQYYNGEERAKGNILERFSAQQFPDLHSELNLSSLELGDSALYFCASSRESKTEAFFGQGTRLTVV.

This chain uses TRBV19 with TRBJ1-1; D remains unclear. V was pared by 7 bases and J by 7 bases, with 10 bases between. Per the germline V gene, CDR1 is LNHDA and CDR2 is SQIVND (reference sequence). The CDR3 is 11 residues long. CDR3 loop: CASIGYFEAFF. The CDR3 nucleotides are TGTGCCAGTATCGGTTACTTTGAAGCTTTCTTT.

The chain employs TRBV11-1 and TRBJ2-3, with no clear D. The V end lost 5 bases, the J end lost 1 base, and 16 bases lay between the germline ends. The CDR3 runs 16 residues. CDR1 is SGHAT and CDR2 is FQDESV in the germline V gene (reference sequence). The CDR3 sequence: CASSPQARLRTDTQYF. DNA for the CDR3: TGTGCCAGCAGCCCCCAAGCGCGGCTACGCACAGATACGCAGTATTTT. The full variable domain, in which reference TRBV11-1 and TRBJ2-3 provide the parts outside the CDR3, is EAEVAQSPRYKITEKSQAVAFWCDPISGHATLYWYRQILGQGPELLVQFQDESVVDDSQLPKDRFSAERLKGVDSTLKIQPAELGDSAMYLCASSPQARLRTDTQYFGPGTRLTVL.

CDR3 loop: CSVEGGQSGANVLTF. The DNA of the CDR3 is TGCAGCGTTGAAGGGGGACAATCTGGGGCCAACGTCCTGACTTTC. The genes are TRBV29-1 and TRBJ2-6, with D possibly matching TRBD1 (6 bases). Germline lookup yields CDR1 SQVTM and CDR2 ANQGSEA. V lost 1 base and J 1 base, leaving 8 bases between the germline ends. This CDR3 spans 15 amino acids.

Within the sample, this clone is medium-sized. The chain joins TRBV19 to TRBJ2-2; 7 nucleotides align to TRBD2. CDR1 is LNHDA and CDR2 is SQIVND in the germline V gene (reference sequence). The CDR3 totals 13 residues. The V gene end was trimmed by 5 bases and the J gene end by 7 bases; junction bases not matched to a gene: 4. For the CDR3, the DNA is TGTGCCAGTAGTGGTACTAGCGTCGGGGAGCTGTTTTTT. Amino acid sequence: CASSGTSVGELFF.

V and J are TRBV13 and TRBJ1-5; 7 bases fit TRBD1. V lost 5 bases, J lost 7 bases, and 11 bases stayed unmatched. The CDR3 covers 15 residues. The germline V gene has CDR1 PRHDT and CDR2 FYEKMQ (reference sequence). CDR3 amino acids: CASSPIETGFQPQHF. As DNA, the CDR3 is TGTGCCAGCAGCCCAATCGAGACAGGGTTCCAGCCCCAGCATTTT.

This chain connects TRBV5-1 to TRBJ2-7; 7 bases agree with TRBD1. CDR1 is SGHRS, CDR2 YFSETQ, per germline. CDR3 length: 14 residues. J gave up 0 bases and V 8 bases, and 8 bases lay outside the gene matches. CDR3 bases: TGCGCCAGTTCTAAGACAGGGTCCTCCTACGAGCAGTACTTC. Its protein product is CASSKTGSSYEQYF.

The chain is built from TRBV11-2 and TRBJ1-2; 11 positions match TRBD1. V lost 5 bases and J lost 3; bases outside the gene matches: 8. This CDR3 contains 16 residues. Germline CDR1 SGHAT, CDR2 FQNNGV. CDR3 protein: CASSQHGTGGDYGYTF. DNA for the CDR3: TGTGCCAGCAGCCAACACGGGACAGGGGGGGACTATGGCTACACCTTC.

The CDR3 region is CASSPGLAERLSYEQYF. The CDR3 DNA is TGTGCCAGCAGCCCGGGACTAGCGGAGCGGCTATCCTACGAGCAGTACTTC. This sequence joins TRBV28 and TRBJ2-7, with 11 bases fitting TRBD2. Germline V lookup: CDR1 MDHEN, CDR2 SYDVKM. The V gene end was trimmed by 6 bases and the J gene end by 1 base; junction bases not matched to a gene: 11. CDR3 length: 17 residues.

The chain's CDR3 is CASSLSIARGGNSPLHF. The CDR3 region has the DNA TGTGCCAGCAGTTTATCGATTGCAAGGGGCGGAAATTCACCCCTCCACTTT. The rearrangement uses TRBV27 and TRBJ1-6; D perhaps matches TRBD1 (5 bases). CDR1 and CDR2 from the germline V gene are MNHEY and SMNVEV (reference sequence). Trimming took off 0 bases at V and 7 bases at J, with 16 bases between the two ends. This CDR3 region has 17 residues.

This chain uses TRBV4-3 with TRBJ2-7; perhaps TRBD2 as D (6 bases). Between the trimmed V and J ends, which lost 0 bases and 2 bases, there was a span of 14 bases. Germline CDR1 LGHNA, CDR2 YSLEER. The CDR3 contains 16 residues. The CDR3 nucleotides read TGCGCCAGCAGCCAAGATCTAGCGAGCCCTACCTACGAGCAGTACTTC. This translates into CASSQDLASPTYEQYF.

The V call is TRBV29-1, the J call TRBJ2-1; 9 bases fit TRBD2. V was pared by 6 bases and J by 4 bases, with 7 bases of the junction left unmatched. The V gene's germline CDR1 is SQVTM and CDR2 ANQGSEA. This CDR3 is built from 14 residues. This CDR3 is CSVRRLAGYNEQFF. CDR3 nucleotides: TGCAGCGTACGCCGCCTAGCGGGATACAATGAGCAGTTCTTC.

The rearrangement uses TRBV23-1 and TRBJ2-2, with TRBD1 matching 10 bases. TRBV23-1 is given ORF status, its function remaining uncertain. The CDR3 spans 17 residues. V trimming: 2 bases; J trimming: 4 bases; junction bases outside the gene matches: 7. The CDR3 nucleotides read TGCGCCAGCAGTCAACCCCGGGACAGGGGTTCCACCGGGGAGCTGTTTTTT. Translating gives CASSQPRDRGSTGELFF.

The V gene is TRBV6-6, the J gene TRBJ2-2; the match to TRBD2 covers 10 bases. The germline V gene encodes CDR1 MNHNY and CDR2 SVGAGI (reference sequence). Trimming took 4 bases from V and 4 from J; bases not matched to a gene: 3. The CDR3 totals 15 residues. CDR3: CASSWASGGTGELFF. Here the CDR3 DNA reads TGTGCCAGCAGTTGGGCTAGCGGGGGCACCGGGGAGCTGTTTTTT.

This rearrangement joins TRBV18 to TRBJ1-4; TRBD1 agrees at 7 bases. The germline V gene has CDR1 KGHSH and CDR2 LQKENI. Losses at the gene ends were 3 bases for V and 0 bases for J; bases not matched to a gene: 7. This CDR3 has 17 amino acids. The CDR3 DNA follows: TGTGCCAGCTCACCGACCTGGGACAGAGCAACTAATGAAAAACTGTTTTTT. It yields the protein CASSPTWDRATNEKLFF.

This clone occurred once. The genes are TRBV18 and TRBJ1-5, with 10 bases identical to TRBD1. CDR1 is KGHSH and CDR2 is LQKENI in the germline V gene. This CDR3 is built from 14 residues. Losses at the gene ends were 2 bases for V and 5 bases for J; bases not matched to a gene: 0. CDR3 sequence: CASSPGTGDQPQHF. Here the CDR3 DNA reads TGTGCCAGCTCACCAGGGACAGGGGATCAGCCCCAGCATTTT.